This T cell receptor beta chain comes out of a study of cytomegalovirus exposure and HLA in healthy donors. Study-wide background: The study's early data release held roughly 91 million unique TCRs from HLA-typed donors. General study results and limits: TCR beta V- and J-gene trimming, according to a later analysis, was linked to a missense DCLRE1C variant.

To note about this clone: Its matching antigen is unknown.

This CDR3 has 16 amino acids. J was trimmed by 5 bases and V by 4 bases; bases with no gene match: 12. The germline V gene has CDR1 SGHNT and CDR2 YYREEE (reference sequence). PCR employed 60 Vbeta and 13 Jbeta primers. Assay: immunoSEQ multiplex PCR; the TCRdb copy retains only in-frame clones and omits some. The table lists under 150,000 clones, about four fifths of them singletons. The sample comprised PBMCs. The sequence came from a male donor in good health and CMV-seronegative. J is TRBJ2-1 and V is TRBV5-4, with 7 bases aligning to TRBD2. CDR3 sequence (DNA): TGTGCCAGCAGCCCCTCGACTAGCTTAGTCGACAATGAGCAGTTCTTC. Its translation: CASSPSTSLVDNEQFF.